This passage covers 9 T cell receptor beta chains from one sample sequenced in a study of T and B cells in COVID-19 patients (dated by TCRdb to the early 2020s). Genomic DNA extracted from blood, in amounts of 250-500 ng, served as the starting material for amplifying TRB repertoires. The reads were generated on an Illumina MiSeq. Multiplex PCR with BIOMED2 TRB-A/B primer pools was used to amplify the TRB rearrangements. Clones were called with MiXCR by TCRdb after fastp trimmed the public reads at Q25, and only in-frame beta chains were retained. Every CDR3 protein is listed once, alongside the most common genes and DNA of its rows. The sample records about 16,000 distinct CDR3 sequences, roughly a quarter of which are singletons. 3.1% of the sample goes to the ten largest clones. Sequencing input: blood. The origin of the receptors is a human donor who had recovered from COVID-19.

This clonotype was seen a handful of times. DNA for the CDR3: TGCAGTGCTAGAGGGGGGAGGGACTACAATGAGCAGTTCTTC. Translation: CSARGGRDYNEQFF. The chain is built from TRBV20-1 and TRBJ2-1; TRBD2 matches at 7 bases. Trimming took 1 base from V and 3 from J; bases not matched to a gene: 3. CDR1 and CDR2 (germline): DFQATT, SNEGSKA (reference sequence). This CDR3 comprises 14 residues.

This clonotype rates as medium-sized. V gene TRBV29-1 combines with J gene TRBJ2-1; D perhaps matches TRBD2 (6 bases). Germline CDR1 is SQVTM and CDR2 is ANQGSEA. With 6 bases removed from V and 7 bases from J, the gap between germline ends came to 19 bases. The CDR3 contains 14 residues. The CDR3: CSVLLTRPVNEQFF. The CDR3 DNA sequence: TGCAGCGTGCTCCTGACTAGACCGGTTAATGAGCAGTTCTTC.

This chain uses TRBV28 with TRBJ2-7; TRBD1 might be the D (6 bases). Germline-derived CDR1 and CDR2 are MDHEN and SYDVKM. The CDR3 has 13 amino acids. V lost 6 bases and J lost 3, with 12 bases in between. CDR3 amino acids: CASSDRTDYEQYF. The CDR3 nucleotides read TGTGCCAGCAGCGACAGGACCGACTACGAGCAGTACTTC. Combining the CDR3 with reference TRBV28 and TRBJ2-7 gives the whole variable domain DVKVTQSSRYLVKRTGEKVFLECVQDMDHENMFWYRQDPGLGLRLIYFSYDVKMKEKGDIPEGYSVSREKKERFSLILESASTNQTSMYLCASSDRTDYEQYFGPGTRLTVT.

This clonotype was counted at least ten times. The V call is TRBV6-1, the J call TRBJ2-2, with 8 positions matching TRBD1. Losses at the gene ends were 3 bases for V and 6 bases for J; bases not matched to a gene: 3. Germline V CDR1 and CDR2: MNHNS, SASEGT. The CDR3 loop spans 14 amino acids. The DNA for the CDR3 is TGTGCCAGCAGTGACTCGACAGGGGCCGGGGAGCTGTTTTTT. This encodes CASSDSTGAGELFF.

By its share, this clonotype is medium-sized. The chain couples TRBV29-1 to TRBJ2-5; 9 nucleotides align to TRBD2. The germline V gene has CDR1 SQVTM and CDR2 ANQGSEA. The J segment lost 3 bases and the V segment lost 5 bases, leaving 7 bases of the junction unmatched. This CDR3 region has 14 residues. This chain's CDR3 is CSVLSGSLKETQYF. The CDR3 nucleotides read TGCAGCGTTCTTAGCGGGAGTTTAAAAGAGACCCAGTACTTC.

By its share, this clonotype is medium-sized. V gene TRBV19 combines with J gene TRBJ1-1; D is ambiguous. Trimming pared 5 bases from V and 3 bases from J, leaving 13 bases between. This CDR3 has 14 amino acids. Germline lookup yields CDR1 LNHDA and CDR2 SQIVND (reference sequence). The CDR3 loop is CASSRPAAYTEAFF. Written as DNA, the CDR3 is TGTGCCAGTAGTCGTCCGGCAGCCTACACTGAAGCTTTCTTT.

The rearrangement joins TRBV29-1 to TRBJ2-2, with 7 bases fitting TRBD2. V trimming: 6 bases; J trimming: 1 base; junction bases outside the gene matches: 2. The CDR3 covers 13 residues. The germline V gene has CDR1 SQVTM and CDR2 ANQGSEA. The CDR3 nucleotides are TGCAGCGTGGGGGAGGGGAACACCGGGGAGCTGTTTTTT. It codes for CSVGEGNTGELFF.

The chain combines TRBV6-2 or TRBV6-3 with TRBJ2-3; 10 bases line up with TRBD2. The V and J ends lost 9 bases and 4 bases, in that order; junction bases with no gene match: 10. CDR3 length: 15 amino acids. Germline assignment: CDR1 MNHEY and CDR2 SVGEGT. CDR3 nucleotides: TGTGCCAGTACTTTAACTAGCGGGAAGGCAGATACGCAGTATTTT. Translated: CASTLTSGKADTQYF.

The CDR3 DNA reads as TGTGCCAGCAGCCCTTGGGACAGGAACGATGAAAAACTGTTTTTT. It translates to CASSPWDRNDEKLFF. V usage is TRBV5-5 and J usage is TRBJ1-4, with 8 bases matching TRBD1. This CDR3 contains 15 residues. After removal of 4 bases from V and 6 bases from J, the junction contained 8 bases not matched to a gene. The V gene's germline CDR1 is SGHKS and CDR2 YYEKEE (reference sequence).